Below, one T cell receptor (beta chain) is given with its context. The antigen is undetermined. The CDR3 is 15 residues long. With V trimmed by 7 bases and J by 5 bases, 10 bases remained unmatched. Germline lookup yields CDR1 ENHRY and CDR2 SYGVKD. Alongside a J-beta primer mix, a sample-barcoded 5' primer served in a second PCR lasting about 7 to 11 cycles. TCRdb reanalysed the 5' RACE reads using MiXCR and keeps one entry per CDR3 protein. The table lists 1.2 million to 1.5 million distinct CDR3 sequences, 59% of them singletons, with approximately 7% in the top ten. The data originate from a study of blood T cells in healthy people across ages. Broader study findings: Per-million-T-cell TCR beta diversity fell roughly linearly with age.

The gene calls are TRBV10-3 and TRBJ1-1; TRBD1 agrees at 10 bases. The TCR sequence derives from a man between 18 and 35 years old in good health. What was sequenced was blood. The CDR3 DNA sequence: TGTGCCATCAATAAGCTTGGGACAGGGGTTACTGAAGCTTTCTTT. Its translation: CAINKLGTGVTEAFF.